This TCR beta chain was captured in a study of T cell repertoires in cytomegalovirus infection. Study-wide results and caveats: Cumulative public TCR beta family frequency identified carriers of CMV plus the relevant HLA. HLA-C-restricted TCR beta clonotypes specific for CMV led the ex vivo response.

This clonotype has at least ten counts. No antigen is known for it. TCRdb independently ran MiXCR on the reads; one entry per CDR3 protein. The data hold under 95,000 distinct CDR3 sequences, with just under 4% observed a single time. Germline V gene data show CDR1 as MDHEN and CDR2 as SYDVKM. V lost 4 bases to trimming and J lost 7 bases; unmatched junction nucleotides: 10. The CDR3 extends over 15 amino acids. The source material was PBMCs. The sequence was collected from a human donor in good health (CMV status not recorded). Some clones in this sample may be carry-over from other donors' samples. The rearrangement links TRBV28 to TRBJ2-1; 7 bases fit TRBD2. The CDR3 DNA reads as TGTGCCAGCAGTTCCCCTACGCTAGCGGTAAATGAGCAGTTCTTC. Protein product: CASSSPTLAVNEQFF. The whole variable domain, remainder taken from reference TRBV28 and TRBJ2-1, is DVKVTQSSRYLVKRTGEKVFLECVQDMDHENMFWYRQDPGLGLRLIYFSYDVKMKEKGDIPEGYSVSREKKERFSLILESASTNQTSMYLCASSSPTLAVNEQFFGPGTRLTVL.